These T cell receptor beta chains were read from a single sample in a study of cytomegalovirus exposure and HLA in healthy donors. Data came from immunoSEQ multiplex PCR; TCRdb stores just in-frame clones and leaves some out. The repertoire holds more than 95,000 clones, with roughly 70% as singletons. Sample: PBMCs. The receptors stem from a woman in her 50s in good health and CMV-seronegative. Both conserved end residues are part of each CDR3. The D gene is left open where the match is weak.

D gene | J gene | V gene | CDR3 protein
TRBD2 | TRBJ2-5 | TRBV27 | CASSGLAGGRVRETQYF
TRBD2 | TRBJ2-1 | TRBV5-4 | CASSFWLAGFGNEQFF
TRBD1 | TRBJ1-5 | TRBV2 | CASKRAGTVNQPQHF
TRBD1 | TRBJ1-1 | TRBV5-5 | CASSLSQGASTEAFF
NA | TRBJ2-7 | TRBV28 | CASTPAVQGEQYF
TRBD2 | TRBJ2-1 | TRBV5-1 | CASSLDAAGGLEQFF
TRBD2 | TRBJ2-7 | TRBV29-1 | CSVVFRPTSGLYEQYF
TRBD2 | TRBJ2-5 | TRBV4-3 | CASSQDAASGRQETQYF
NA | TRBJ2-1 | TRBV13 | CASSLRDTNNEQFF
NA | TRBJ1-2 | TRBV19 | CASLGGVGYGYTF
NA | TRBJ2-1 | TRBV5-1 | CASSFGLYNEQFF
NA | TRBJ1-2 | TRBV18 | CASSPDRSYGYTF
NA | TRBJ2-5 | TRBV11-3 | CASSLPTRRGGRETQYF
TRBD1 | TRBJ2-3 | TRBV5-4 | CASSLAGGPPTDTQYF
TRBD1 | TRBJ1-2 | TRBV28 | CASVLGQGNYGYTF
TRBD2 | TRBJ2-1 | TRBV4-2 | CASSQLIAGRTTYNEQFF
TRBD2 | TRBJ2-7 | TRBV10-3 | CAISDTLAGASYEQYF
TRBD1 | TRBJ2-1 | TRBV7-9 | CASSSQGALISFF
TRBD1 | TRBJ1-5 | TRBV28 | CASRRQGARQPQHF
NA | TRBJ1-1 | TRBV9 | CASSAPGTRGFTEAFF
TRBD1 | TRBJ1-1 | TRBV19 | CASSTGQPNTEAFF
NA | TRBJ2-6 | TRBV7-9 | CASSLSGVSGANVLTF
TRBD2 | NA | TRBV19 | CASSLGLAGEYEQYF
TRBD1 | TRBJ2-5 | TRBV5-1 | CASSLRTGGGETQYF
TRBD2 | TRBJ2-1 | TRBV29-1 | CSVRSLAGGDNEQFF
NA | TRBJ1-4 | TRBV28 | CASSTRTDQNEKLFF
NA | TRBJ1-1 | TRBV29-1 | CSVEGQVAEAFF
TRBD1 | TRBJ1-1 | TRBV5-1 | CASSRSQGTNTEAFF